Following are 7 T cell receptor beta chains from one sample sequenced in a study of cytomegalovirus exposure and HLA in healthy donors (TCRdb year 2017). The library was generated by the immunoSEQ multiplex PCR assay. The multiplex PCR relied on a mix of 60 forward primers for TCR Vbeta segments and 13 reverse primers for TCR Jbeta segments. Held by TCRdb, this immuneACCESS table contains in-frame sequences only and omits some clones. Under half of the omission traces to an unresolved V gene where checked; the cause of the rest is unknown. The sample yields roughly 100,000 clones; more than 60% were counted once. 5.6% of the sample rests with the top ten. The material sequenced was PBMCs. Receptor source: a male donor in good health and CMV-seronegative.

The genes are TRBV28 and TRBJ2-7, with 7 bases identical to TRBD1. Germline CDR1 is MDHEN and CDR2 is SYDVKM. This CDR3 has 17 amino acids. J lost 1 base, V lost 6 bases, and 15 bases had no gene match. Written as DNA, the CDR3 is TGTGCCAGCAGCTGGGACAGCCTGACTCCCGGTTCCTACGAGCAGTACTTC. As protein: CASSWDSLTPGSYEQYF.

V and J are TRBV19 and TRBJ1-1, with D possibly TRBD1 on 5 matching bases. V gave up 4 bases and J gave up 6 bases, with 9 bases separating them. CDR1 LNHDA and CDR2 SQIVND come from the germline V gene (reference sequence). The CDR3 totals 12 residues. CDR3 region: CASSTGPPEAFF. The CDR3 bases are TGTGCCAGTAGTACAGGGCCCCCTGAAGCTTTCTTT.

This chain uses TRBV2 with TRBJ2-7, with 9 positions matching TRBD1. Germline V gives CDR1 SNHLY, CDR2 FYNNEI. With V trimmed by 7 bases and J by 2 bases, 6 bases remained unmatched. The CDR3 is 14 residues long. CDR3 nucleotide sequence: TGTGCCAGCATGTGGGACAGGGTAACCTACGAGCAGTACTTC. It codes for CASMWDRVTYEQYF.

This clone turned up a few times. The rearrangement joins TRBV7-2 to TRBJ2-1, with unresolved D. This CDR3 has 15 amino acids. Per germline, CDR1 SGHTA and CDR2 FQGNSA. Trimming left V 2 bases short and J 7 bases short, with 15 bases between. Written as DNA, the CDR3 is TGTGCCAGCAGCTTAAAAGGCGGCAGTCGGAATGAGCAGTTCTTC. This translates into CASSLKGGSRNEQFF.

The V gene is TRBV7-8, the J gene TRBJ1-2; TRBD1 matches at 7 bases. Germline-derived CDR1 and CDR2 are SGHVS and FQNEAQ. This CDR3 is built from 17 residues. V was pared by 5 bases and J by 4 bases, with 16 bases of the junction left unmatched. The CDR3 loop reads CASSPHTLQGSIYGYTF. The CDR3 region has the DNA TGTGCCAGCAGCCCACACACCCTACAGGGGTCAATCTATGGCTACACCTTC.

This chain connects TRBV5-1 to TRBJ2-2, with D possibly being TRBD2 (5 bases). Germline CDR1 is SGHRS and CDR2 is YFSETQ. This CDR3 spans 14 amino acids. Trimming pared 3 bases from V and 3 bases from J, leaving 9 bases between. The CDR3 spells CASSSGLYTGELFF. CDR3 nucleotide sequence: TGCGCCAGCAGCTCAGGACTTTACACCGGGGAGCTGTTTTTT.

This clone was seen a few times. The chain has TRBV11-2 and TRBJ1-1; 8 nucleotides match TRBD1. Trimming took 3 bases from V and 6 from J; bases not matched to a gene: 6. This CDR3 has 14 residues. Germline CDR1 is SGHAT and CDR2 is FQNNGV. The CDR3 region is CASSFDRGIAEAFF. The CDR3 nucleotides are TGTGCCAGCAGCTTCGACAGGGGCATTGCTGAAGCTTTCTTT.